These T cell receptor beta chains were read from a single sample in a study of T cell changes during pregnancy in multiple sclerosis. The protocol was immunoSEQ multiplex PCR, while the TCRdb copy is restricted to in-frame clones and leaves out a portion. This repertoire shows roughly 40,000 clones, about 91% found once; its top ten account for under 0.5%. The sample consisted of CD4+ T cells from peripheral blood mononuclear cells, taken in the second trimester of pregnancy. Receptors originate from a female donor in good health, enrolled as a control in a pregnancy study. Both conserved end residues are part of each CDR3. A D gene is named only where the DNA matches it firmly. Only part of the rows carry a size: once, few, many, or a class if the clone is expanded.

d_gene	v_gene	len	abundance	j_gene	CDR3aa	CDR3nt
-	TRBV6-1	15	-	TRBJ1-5	CASRGGGAVNQPQHF	TGTGCCAGCAGGGGGGGTGGGGCCGTCAATCAGCCCCAGCATTTT
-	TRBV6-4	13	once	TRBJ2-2	CASSDQGTGELFF	TGTGCCAGCAGTGACCAGGGAACCGGGGAGCTGTTTTTT
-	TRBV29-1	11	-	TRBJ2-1	CSVASGIEQFF	TGCAGCGTTGCCTCAGGGATAGAGCAGTTCTTC
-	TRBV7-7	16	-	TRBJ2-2	CASSLLERANTGELFF	TGTGCTAGCAGCTTATTAGAGCGGGCGAACACCGGGGAGCTGTTTTTT
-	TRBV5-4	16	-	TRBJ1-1	CASSLRSGQLNTEAFF	TGTGCCAGCAGCTTGCGGTCAGGACAACTGAACACTGAAGCTTTCTTT
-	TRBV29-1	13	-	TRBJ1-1	CSVNDGGNTEAFF	TGCAGCGTCAATGACGGGGGGAACACTGAAGCTTTCTTT
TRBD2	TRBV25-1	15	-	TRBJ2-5	CASGPPTSGQETQYF	TGTGCCAGCGGCCCTCCGACTAGCGGACAAGAGACCCAGTACTTC
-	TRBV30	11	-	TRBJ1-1	CAWSSRVEAFF	TGTGCCTGGAGTTCCAGGGTAGAAGCTTTCTTT
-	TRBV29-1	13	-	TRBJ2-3	CSVVVGGVDTQYF	TGCAGCGTTGTAGTCGGGGGTGTAGATACGCAGTATTTT
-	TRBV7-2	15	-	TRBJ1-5	CASSRKPGSDQPQHF	TGTGCCAGCAGTCGGAAGCCGGGTAGCGATCAGCCCCAGCATTTT
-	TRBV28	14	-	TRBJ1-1	CASIGGTGNTEAFF	TGTGCCAGCATTGGAGGGACGGGGAACACTGAAGCTTTCTTT
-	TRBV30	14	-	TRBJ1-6	CAWSVGTYNSPLHF	TGTGCCTGGAGTGTGGGGACTTATAATTCACCCCTCCACTTT
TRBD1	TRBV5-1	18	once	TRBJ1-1	CASSSLPGTGTLLTEAFF	TGCGCCAGCAGCTCATTACCCGGGACAGGGACCTTGTTGACTGAAGCTTTCTTT
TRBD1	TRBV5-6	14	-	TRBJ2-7	CASSWLGQSYEQYF	TGTGCCAGCAGCTGGCTGGGACAGTCCTACGAGCAGTACTTC
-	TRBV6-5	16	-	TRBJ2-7	CASSLNGADKKYEQYF	TGTGCCAGCAGTTTGAATGGCGCGGATAAAAAATACGAGCAGTACTTC
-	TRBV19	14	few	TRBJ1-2	CASSIDRSFDGYTF	TGTGCCAGTAGTATAGATCGGTCTTTTGATGGCTACACCTTC
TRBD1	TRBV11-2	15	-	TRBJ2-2	CASSLMGQGIGELFF	TGTGCCAGCAGCTTAATGGGACAGGGGATCGGGGAGCTGTTTTTT
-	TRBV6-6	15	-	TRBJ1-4	CASRSSGGNKEKLFF	TGTGCCAGCAGATCGTCGGGGGGGAATAAGGAAAAACTGTTTTTT
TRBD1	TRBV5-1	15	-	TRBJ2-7	CASSFTGVGSYEQYF	TGCGCCAGCAGCTTCACAGGGGTAGGATCCTACGAGCAGTACTTC
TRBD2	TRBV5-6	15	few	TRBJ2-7	CASSERTSGRLKQYF	TGTGCCAGCAGCGAGAGGACTAGCGGGAGATTGAAGCAGTACTTC
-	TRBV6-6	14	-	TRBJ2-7	CASSYSGAAYEQYF	TGTGCCAGCAGTTACAGCGGCGCAGCCTACGAGCAGTACTTC
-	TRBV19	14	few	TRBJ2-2	CASKVSTNTGELFF	TGTGCCAGTAAAGTCAGTACGAACACCGGGGAGCTGTTTTTT
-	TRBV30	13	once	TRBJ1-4	CAWKSRAGEKLFF	TGTGCCTGGAAAAGTAGAGCCGGTGAAAAACTGTTTTTT
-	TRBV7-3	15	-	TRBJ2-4	CASSLRDGYGGIQYF	TGTGCCAGCAGCTTAAGAGATGGGTACGGGGGCATTCAGTACTTC
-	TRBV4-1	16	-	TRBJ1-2	CASSQARTAAMLGYTF	TGCGCCAGCAGCCAAGCCCGGACAGCAGCCATGTTGGGGTACACCTTC
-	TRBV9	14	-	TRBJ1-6	CASSVTYRNSPLHF	TGTGCCAGCAGCGTTACGTATAGAAATTCACCCCTCCACTTT
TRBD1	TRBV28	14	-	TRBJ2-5	CASSGSTGIKTQYF	TGTGCCAGCAGTGGGTCGACAGGGATTAAGACCCAGTACTTC
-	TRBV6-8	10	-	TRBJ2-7	CASSQGTQYF	TGTGCCAGCTCCCAGGGGACGCAGTACTTC
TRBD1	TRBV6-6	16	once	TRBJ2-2	CASSPHQTGATGELFF	TGTGCCAGCAGTCCTCATCAAACAGGGGCGACCGGGGAGCTGTTTTTT
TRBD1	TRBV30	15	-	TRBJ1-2	CAWSVIRTGGYGYTF	TGTGCCTGGAGTGTGATTAGGACAGGGGGCTATGGCTACACCTTC
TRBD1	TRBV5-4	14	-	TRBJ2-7	CASSAGQGNYEQYF	TGTGCCAGCAGCGCGGGACAGGGGAACTACGAGCAGTACTTC
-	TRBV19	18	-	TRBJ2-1	CASSMGVGGTAAYNEQFF	TGTGCCAGTAGTATGGGGGTTGGGGGGACAGCGGCGTACAATGAGCAGTTCTTC
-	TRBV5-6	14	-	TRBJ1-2	CASSLYSNPYGYTF	TGTGCCAGCAGCTTGTATTCTAACCCCTATGGCTACACCTTC
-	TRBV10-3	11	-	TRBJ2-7	CAIGLTGEQYF	TGTGCCATCGGACTAACGGGCGAGCAGTACTTC
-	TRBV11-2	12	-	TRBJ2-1	CASSPNRNEQFF	TGTGCCAGCAGCCCCAACCGGAATGAGCAGTTCTTC
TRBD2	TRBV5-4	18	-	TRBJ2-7	CASSLGLAGGGSSYEQYF	TGTGCCAGCAGCTTGGGACTAGCGGGGGGGGGAAGCTCCTACGAGCAGTACTTC
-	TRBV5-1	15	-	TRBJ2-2	CASSLGGRRTGELFF	TGCGCCAGCAGCTTGGGAGGGCGGAGAACCGGGGAGCTGTTTTTT
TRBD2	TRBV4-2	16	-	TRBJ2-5	CASSQQSGGGVETQYF	TGTGCCAGCAGCCAGCAAAGCGGGGGGGGCGTAGAGACCCAGTACTTC
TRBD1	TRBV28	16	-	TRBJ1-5	CAADRQGRGGNQPQHF	TGTGCCGCGGACCGACAGGGCCGGGGCGGCAATCAGCCCCAGCATTTT
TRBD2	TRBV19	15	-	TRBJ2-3	CASRPSGASTDTQYF	TGTGCCAGCAGACCTAGCGGGGCGAGCACAGATACGCAGTATTTT
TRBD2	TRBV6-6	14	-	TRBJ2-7	CASNEIAGGNEQYF	TGTGCCAGCAATGAGATAGCGGGAGGTAACGAGCAGTACTTC
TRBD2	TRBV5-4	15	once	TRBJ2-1	CASSPGTSGMNEQFF	TGTGCCAGCAGTCCCGGGACTAGCGGGATGAATGAGCAGTTCTTC
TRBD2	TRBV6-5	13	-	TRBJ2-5	CASRRGAWETQYF	TGTGCCAGCAGGCGGGGGGCTTGGGAGACCCAGTACTTC
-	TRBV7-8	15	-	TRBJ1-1	CASSLVAGLGTEAFF	TGTGCCAGCAGCCTGGTGGCGGGTCTCGGTACTGAAGCTTTCTTT
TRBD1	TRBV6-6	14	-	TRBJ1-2	CASSDRGLGYGYTF	TGTGCCAGCAGTGACAGGGGGCTAGGCTATGGCTACACCTTC
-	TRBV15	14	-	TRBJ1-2	CATSRDYQGYGYTF	TGTGCCACCAGCAGAGATTACCAGGGCTACGGCTACACCTTC
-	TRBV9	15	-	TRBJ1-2	CASSGNQQGVGGYTF	TGTGCCAGCAGCGGGAATCAACAGGGTGTTGGGGGCTACACCTTC
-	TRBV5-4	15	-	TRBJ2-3	CASSLARLSTDTQYF	TGTGCCAGCAGCTTGGCCCGACTATCCACAGATACGCAGTATTTT
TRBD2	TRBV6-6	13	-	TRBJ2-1	CASSPSKRGEQFF	TGTGCCAGCAGCCCGTCCAAGCGGGGTGAGCAGTTCTTC
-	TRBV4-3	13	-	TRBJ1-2	CASSQGARDGYTF	TGCGCCAGCAGCCAAGGGGCGAGAGATGGCTACACCTTC
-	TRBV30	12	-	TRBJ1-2	CAWSGAGAGYTF	TGTGCCTGGAGTGGGGCGGGGGCTGGCTACACCTTC
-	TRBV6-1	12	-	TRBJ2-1	CASGTLYNEQFF	TGTGCCAGCGGGACTTTATACAATGAGCAGTTCTTC
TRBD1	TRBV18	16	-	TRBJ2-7	CASSRGTAKSSYEQYF	TGTGCCAGCTCACGAGGGACAGCTAAATCCTCCTACGAGCAGTACTTC